Sequencing of this TCR beta chain was carried out in a study of blood T cell repertoires in COVID-19. Study-wide context: COVID-19 samples, acute and convalescent, were from the United States, Italy and Spain. Sample material is recorded as cDNA or gDNA derived from T cells, B-cell-depleted T cells, or PBMCs.

Original methodology: Researchers report that nucleated cell counts were estimated from reference gene primer amplification. The method was immunoSEQ multiplex PCR; TCRdb's version includes in-frame clones alone and lacks a portion of them. The V and J calls and clone size were taken over from that table, and D and trimming were inferred from the DNA. Altogether 240,000 or so clones are present, approximately 90% being singletons, with the ten largest covering 0.99%. In germline, CDR1 is SGHTA, CDR2 FQGNSA. The CDR3 extends over 15 amino acids. After removal of 5 bases from V and 6 bases from J, the junction contained 11 bases not matched to a gene.

V and J are TRBV7-2 and TRBJ2-7; 9 positions agree with TRBD1. The receptor comes from a woman between 40 and 50 years old who had recovered from COVID-19. The sample comprised peripheral blood. The CDR3 bases are TGTGCCAGCAGCCCCACAGGGGGCGCACGGGGCGAGCAGTACTTC. This gives the protein CASSPTGGARGEQYF.